Following are 29 T cell receptor beta chains from one sample sequenced in a study of OX40 agonist ivuxolimab in advanced cancers. Generated by immunoSEQ multiplex PCR, the TCRdb table keeps only in-frame clones and is missing some. In the table there are 70,000 or so clones, around 88% of which are singletons. The material was CD4+ or CD8+ T cells sorted from blood, obtained in a trial of the OX40 agonist ivuxolimab. All receptors come from an adult with an advanced solid tumor such as melanoma, head and neck, liver or kidney cancer.

This clone was detected once. V is TRBV28 and J is TRBJ1-1, with TRBD1 as a possible D gene (5 bases). The length of the CDR3 is 16 residues. Germline V gene data show CDR1 as MDHEN and CDR2 as SYDVKM. The V end lost 0 bases, the J end lost 2 bases, and 13 bases lay between the germline ends. The CDR3 DNA reads as TGTGCCAGCAGTTTATGGGGAGGGGTCCTAAACACTGAAGCTTTCTTT. Encoded protein: CASSLWGGVLNTEAFF.

V and J are TRBV7-2 and TRBJ2-7, with TRBD1 matching 7 bases. CDR3 length equals 13 residues. J was trimmed by 8 bases and V by 3 bases; bases with no gene match: 7. Germline CDR1 is SGHTA and CDR2 is FQGNSA. The CDR3 region has the DNA TGTGCCAGCAGCTTGGACGGACAGGCTAAGCAGTACTTC. It encodes CASSLDGQAKQYF. Looking up the rest from reference TRBV7-2 and TRBJ2-7 gives the full variable domain: GAGVSQSPSNKVTEKGKDVELRCDPISGHTALYWYRQSLGQGLEFLIYFQGNSAPDKSGLPSDRFSAERTGGSVSTLTIQRTQQEDSAVYLCASSLDGQAKQYFGPGTRLTVT.

This clone appeared a single time. The rearrangement uses TRBV6-6 and TRBJ2-7; TRBD2 matches 7 bases. Trimming took 9 bases from V and 5 from J; bases not matched to a gene: 19. The length of the CDR3 is 16 residues. Germline lookup yields CDR1 MNHNY and CDR2 SVGAGI (reference sequence). CDR3 sequence reads: CASCGGPAVGGDEQYF. CDR3 nucleotides: TGTGCCAGTTGCGGGGGACCAGCAGTAGGAGGCGACGAGCAGTACTTC.

The chain joins TRBV5-1 to TRBJ1-2; D unresolved. This CDR3 region has 14 residues. Germline V lookup: CDR1 SGHRS, CDR2 YFSETQ. V lost 1 base and J 2 bases, leaving 9 bases between the germline ends. The CDR3, as DNA: TGCGCCAGCAGCTTGTTCCAGGAAAACTATGGCTACACCTTC. Translating gives CASSLFQENYGYTF.

CDR3 residues: CSVLQGMTDTQYF. Written as DNA, the CDR3 is TGCAGCGTTTTACAGGGGATGACAGATACGCAGTATTTT. V gene TRBV29-1 combines with J gene TRBJ2-3; TRBD1 matches 7 bases. The CDR3 consists of 13 residues. V dropped 5 bases and J dropped 3; count of bases not matched to a gene: 5. Germline V gene sequence: CDR1 SQVTM, CDR2 ANQGSEA.

The DNA for the CDR3 is TGTGCCAGCTCACCCACTCATAGCTCCTACGAGCAGTACTTC. It encodes CASSPTHSSYEQYF. V is TRBV18 and J is TRBJ2-7; no reliable D call. Germline lookup yields CDR1 KGHSH and CDR2 LQKENI. With 3 bases removed from V and 0 bases from J, the gap between germline ends came to 9 bases. CDR3 size: 14 residues.

The chain employs TRBV2 and TRBJ1-1; maybe TRBD1 (6 bases). The V and J ends lost 7 bases and 5 bases respectively, with 14 bases between them. Germline CDR1 reads SNHLY; CDR2 reads FYNNEI. The CDR3 totals 13 residues. The CDR3 DNA is TGTGCCAGCAATCAGGGGACGGGGACTGAAGCTTTCTTT. This sequence encodes CASNQGTGTEAFF.

V and J are TRBV5-6 and TRBJ1-2; D not certain. Trimming took 7 bases from V and 3 from J, leaving 16 bases between them. The length of the CDR3 is 14 residues. Germline CDR1 SGHDT, CDR2 YYEEEE. In nucleotides, the CDR3 is TGTGCCAGCCTGCTTGGGAGGACTTACTATGGCTACACCTTC. Protein sequence: CASLLGRTYYGYTF.

The chain is built from TRBV6-5 and TRBJ1-1; perhaps TRBD1 as D (6 bases). Trimming took 2 bases from V and 4 from J, leaving 11 bases between them. The length of the CDR3 is 14 residues. Looked up from germline, CDR1 is MNHEY and CDR2 is SVGAGI. The CDR3 reads CASSYPQGSTEAFF. CDR3 sequence (DNA): TGTGCCAGCAGTTACCCACAGGGTTCCACTGAAGCTTTCTTT.

This clone was found once. The CDR3, as DNA: TGCGCCAGCAGCCAAGATAAGACCGGGGGCCAAGAGACCCAGTACTTC. Translated, it gives CASSQDKTGGQETQYF. The V gene is TRBV4-1, the J gene TRBJ2-5, with D possibly being TRBD2 (6 bases). Germline lookup yields CDR1 MGHRA and CDR2 YSYEKL. The CDR3 extends over 16 amino acids. The V end lost 0 bases, the J end lost 1 base, and 12 bases lay between the germline ends.

The V and J genes are TRBV4-1 and TRBJ2-1, with TRBD2 identical over 10 bases. CDR1 and CDR2 (germline): MGHRA, YSYEKL. CDR3 length: 16 amino acids. The V and J ends lost 8 bases and 8 bases, in that order; junction bases with no gene match: 15. The CDR3 loop is CASANFASGRGDEQFF. DNA for the CDR3: TGCGCCAGCGCAAACTTCGCCAGCGGGAGGGGGGATGAGCAGTTCTTC.

The V gene is TRBV28, the J gene TRBJ2-7, with D unresolved. Germline V lookup: CDR1 MDHEN, CDR2 SYDVKM. CDR3 length equals 17 residues. V shed 1 base and J shed 6 bases, with 22 bases lying between them. Here the CDR3 reads CASSLFAWRRTLSEQYF. The CDR3 region has the DNA TGTGCCAGCAGTTTATTCGCCTGGCGGCGAACCCTATCCGAGCAGTACTTC.

The chain couples TRBV5-1 to TRBJ1-3, with TRBD1 identical over 7 bases. The CDR3 covers 18 residues. Germline trimming cut 0 bases from V and 0 bases from J; bases unmatched to any gene: 9. The V gene's germline CDR1 is SGHRS and CDR2 YFSETQ. CDR3 region: CASSLGPRGQSSGNTIYF. CDR3 nucleotide sequence: TGCGCCAGCAGCTTGGGTCCCCGGGGACAGTCCTCTGGAAACACCATATATTTT.

The gene calls are TRBV27 and TRBJ2-5; D unresolved. V gave up 3 bases and J gave up 2 bases, with 7 bases separating them. The CDR3 has 13 residues. Germline CDR1 MNHEY, CDR2 SMNVEV (reference sequence). The CDR3 DNA reads as TGTGCCAGCAGTTTCGACCCTCAAGAGACCCAGTACTTC. Translated, it gives CASSFDPQETQYF.

The chain couples TRBV6-4 to TRBJ2-5; perhaps TRBD2 as D (6 bases). V lost 1 base and J lost 5, with 8 bases in between. CDR1 is MRHNA and CDR2 is SNTAGT in the germline V gene. The CDR3 extends over 13 amino acids. CDR3 bases: TGTGCCAGCAGTGACTACCGGGGGGAGACCCAGTACTTC. Encoded protein: CASSDYRGETQYF.

The chain couples TRBV7-8 to TRBJ1-2, with D possibly matching TRBD1 (5 bases). V dropped 3 bases and J dropped 6 bases, with 20 bases sitting between them. Looked up from germline, CDR1 is SGHVS and CDR2 is FQNEAQ. CDR3 length: 16 residues. The DNA for the CDR3 is TGTGCCAGCAGCTTCCCAGCGTGGCGGACAATGGATGGCTACACCTTC. It specifies CASSFPAWRTMDGYTF. Full variable domain (remainder filled in from reference TRBV7-8 and TRBJ1-2): GAGVSQSPRYKVAKRGQDVALRCDPISGHVSLFWYQQALGQGPEFLTYFQNEAQLDKSGLPSDRFFAERPEGSVSTLKIQRTQQEDSAVYLCASSFPAWRTMDGYTFGSGTRLTVV.

The V and J genes are TRBV5-1 and TRBJ2-1; 8 bases align to TRBD2. The CDR3 extends over 15 amino acids. The germline V gene encodes CDR1 SGHRS and CDR2 YFSETQ. The junction had 6 bases not matched to a gene; V was cut back by 2 bases and J by 5 bases. CDR3 in DNA: TGCGCCAGCAGCTTCCGGCGGGGGGTGAACAATGAGCAGTTCTTC. Translating gives CASSFRRGVNNEQFF.

This chain uses TRBV28 with TRBJ2-5, with D possibly matching TRBD2 (8 bases). V shed 5 bases and J shed 5 bases, with 27 bases lying between them. This CDR3 comprises 18 residues. Per the germline V gene, CDR1 is MDHEN and CDR2 is SYDVKM. CDR3 nucleotide sequence: TGTGCCAGCAGTCCAGGACAGGTTCCAGCGGGGGCGGGGGAGACCCAGTACTTC. Protein: CASSPGQVPAGAGETQYF.

The chain recombines TRBV30 with TRBJ1-1; 8 bases agree with TRBD1. Germline assignment: CDR1 GTSNPN and CDR2 SVGIG (reference sequence). The CDR3 runs 14 residues. Trimming at V came to 7 bases and at J to 0 bases, leaving 7 bases not matched to a gene. CDR3 DNA sequence: TGTGCCTTACCCGGGACAGGTATGAACACTGAAGCTTTCTTT. It specifies CALPGTGMNTEAFF. The whole variable domain, filled in from reference TRBV30 and TRBJ1-1, reads SQTIHQWPATLVQPVGSPLSLECTVEGTSNPNLYWYRQAAGRGLQLLFYSVGIGQISSEVPQNLSASRPQDRQFILSSKKLLLSDSGFYLCALPGTGMNTEAFFGQGTRLTVV.

V and J are TRBV7-9 and TRBJ2-2; 13 bases match TRBD2. The CDR3 consists of 16 residues. Per germline, CDR1 SEHNR and CDR2 FQNEAQ (reference sequence). The J segment lost 4 bases and the V segment lost 4 bases, leaving 3 bases of the junction unmatched. The CDR3 loop reads CASSSGTSGTTGELFF. CDR3 bases: TGTGCCAGCAGCTCCGGGACTAGCGGGACCACCGGGGAGCTGTTTTTT.

This chain uses TRBV10-3 with TRBJ1-6; 9 bases fit TRBD1. The ends lost 2 bases at V and 9 bases at J; junction bases unmatched: 2. The germline CDR1 and CDR2 sequences are ENHRY and SYGVKD. This CDR3 region has 14 residues. The CDR3 nucleotides read TGTGCCATCAGTGAGACAGGGGGCGGTTCACCCCTCCACTTT. It encodes CAISETGGGSPLHF.

The chain has TRBV14 and TRBJ2-7; 12 bases line up with TRBD1. CDR1 and CDR2 (germline): SGHDN, FVKESK. With 8 bases clipped from V and 6 bases from J, the junction kept 8 bases outside the gene matches. The CDR3 covers 14 residues. The CDR3 region has the DNA TGTGCCAGCCGGCAGGGACAGGGGGCCATCGAGCAGTACTTC. Translation gives CASRQGQGAIEQYF. Filled out from reference TRBV14 and TRBJ2-7, the complete variable domain reads EAGVTQFPSHSVIEKGQTVTLRCDPISGHDNLYWYRRVMGKEIKFLLHFVKESKQDESGMPNNRFLAERTGGTYSTLKVQPAELEDSGVYFCASRQGQGAIEQYFGPGTRLTVT.

This clone was found once. V usage is TRBV4-2 and J usage is TRBJ2-7; no clear D gene. The CDR3 extends over 13 amino acids. V was trimmed by 4 bases and J by 2 bases, leaving 9 bases between them. Germline V gives CDR1 LGHNA, CDR2 YNFKEQ. The CDR3: CASSRAGPYEQYF. The CDR3 nucleotides are TGTGCCAGCAGCCGAGCAGGACCCTACGAGCAGTACTTC.

The chain combines TRBV19 with TRBJ2-3, with D perhaps TRBD2 (6 bases). The CDR3 totals 14 residues. Trimming cost V 8 bases and J 0 bases, with 12 bases left between them. The V gene's germline CDR1 is LNHDA and CDR2 SQIVND (reference sequence). The CDR3 DNA reads as TGTGCCAGTCGACTAGACTTGAGCACAGATACGCAGTATTTT. Translated, it gives CASRLDLSTDTQYF.

V gene TRBV29-1 combines with J gene TRBJ2-4; TRBD1 is a possible D gene (6 bases). V lost 7 bases, J lost 1 base, and 11 bases lay in between. Germline CDR1 SQVTM, CDR2 ANQGSEA. The CDR3 covers 13 residues. In DNA form, the CDR3 reads TGCAGCGGAAGGCAGGGGGCCAAAAACATTCAGTACTTC. Translation: CSGRQGAKNIQYF. Complete variable domain (other parts from reference TRBV29-1 and TRBJ2-4): SAVISQKPSRDICQRGTSLTIQCQVDSQVTMMFWYRQQPGQSLTLIATANQGSEATYESGFVIDKFPISRPNLTFSTLTVSNMSPEDSSIYLCSGRQGAKNIQYFGAGTRLSVL.

In its sample, this clone was seen a few times. This chain links TRBV4-2 with TRBJ1-1; 9 bases match TRBD1. The length of the CDR3 is 15 residues. Germline CDR1 is LGHNA and CDR2 is YNFKEQ. V lost 0 bases to trimming and J lost 7 bases; unmatched junction nucleotides: 6. The CDR3 loop is CASSQEQQGANEAFF. CDR3 sequence (DNA): TGTGCCAGCAGCCAAGAGCAACAGGGGGCGAATGAAGCTTTCTTT.

The chain uses TRBV9 and TRBJ2-3; no firm D call. Germline V gene lookup returns CDR1 SGDLS and CDR2 YYNGEE. V was clipped by 0 bases and J by 6 bases, with 2 bases between them. The CDR3 sequence is 11 residues long. CDR3 DNA sequence: TGTGCCAGCAGCGTAGGGGATACGCAGTATTTT. This codes for CASSVGDTQYF.

This sequence joins TRBV7-9 and TRBJ2-3; no definite D call. With 1 base removed from V and 1 base from J, the gap between germline ends came to 6 bases. CDR1 is SEHNR, CDR2 FQNEAQ, per germline (reference sequence). CDR3 size: 14 residues. CDR3 coding DNA: TGTGCCAGCAGCTTAGGTGTAGGCACAGATACGCAGTATTTT. This translates into CASSLGVGTDTQYF.

This clone was seen more than once but under ten times. V and J are TRBV10-1 and TRBJ2-7; 13 positions agree with TRBD2. Trimming at V came to 2 bases and at J to 2 bases, leaving 3 bases not matched to a gene. Germline values: CDR1 WNHNN, CDR2 SYGVQD (reference sequence). This CDR3 has 16 residues. In DNA, the CDR3 is TGCGCCAGCAGTGAGGGGACTAGCGGGATGACCTACGAGCAGTACTTC. This sequence encodes CASSEGTSGMTYEQYF.